The 19 T cell receptor beta chains below come from one sample, sequenced in a study of vaccination and CD4 T cells after COVID-19. Their recognized antigens are unknown. Cultured CD4+ T-cell DNA underwent Oncomine TCR Beta short-read sequencing. TCRdb itself ran the PCR reads through MiXCR, one entry per CDR3 protein. The data hold 17,000 or so distinct CDR3 sequences, with around two fifths observed a single time. Treatment of the sample: approximately nine-day PBMC culture with coronavirus spike peptide pools or control peptides (ViraFEST assay). The source was CD4+ T cells from blood, cultured in vitro, collected before SARS-CoV-2 vaccination. The receptors come from a human donor who had recovered from COVID-19.

The V call is TRBV6-1, the J call TRBJ1-5; D is possibly TRBD1 (6 bases). Trimming left V 8 bases short and J 0 bases short, with 14 bases between. CDR3 length: 15 residues. The germline gives CDR1 MNHNS, CDR2 SASEGT. As DNA, the CDR3 is TGTGCCAGCGCTAGGGGGGATTTTAGCAATCAGCCCCAGCATTTT. It specifies CASARGDFSNQPQHF.

The V and J genes are TRBV10-3 and TRBJ2-3; tentative D call: TRBD2 (6 bases). This CDR3 region has 16 residues. V dropped 4 bases and J dropped 0 bases, with 14 bases sitting between them. Germline CDR1 is ENHRY and CDR2 is SYGVKD. DNA of the CDR3: TGTGCCATCAGTGTTATTAGCGGATCTAGCACAGATACGCAGTATTTT. The encoded protein is CAISVISGSSTDTQYF.

The chain combines TRBV11-2 with TRBJ2-2, with 7 bases matching TRBD1. V shed 4 bases, J shed 4 bases, and the junction held 3 bases outside the gene matches. CDR3 size: 14 residues. The germline CDR1 and CDR2 sequences are SGHAT and FQNNGV. The CDR3 DNA reads TGTGCCAGCAGCTCCGACAGGGTCACCGGGGAGCTGTTTTTT. Protein: CASSSDRVTGELFF.

The rearrangement joins TRBV24-1 to TRBJ2-1; 9 bases match TRBD2. Germline values: CDR1 KGHDR, CDR2 SFDVKD. The CDR3 extends over 16 amino acids. Germline trimming cut 7 bases from V and 2 bases from J; bases unmatched to any gene: 8. In nucleotides, the CDR3 is TGTGCCACCAGCCCATCCAGCGGGGGGCCCTACAATGAGCAGTTCTTC. Translating it yields CATSPSSGGPYNEQFF.

The table lists this clonotype with a few counts. V is TRBV30 and J is TRBJ1-1, with D unclear. CDR3 length equals 13 residues. From germline, CDR1 is GTSNPN and CDR2 SVGIG (reference sequence). The V end was cut by 2 bases, the J end by 3 bases, with 10 bases between. CDR3: CAWSTRGDTEAFF. CDR3 DNA sequence: TGTGCCTGGAGTACCCGAGGCGACACTGAAGCTTTCTTT.

The chain joins TRBV6-1 to TRBJ2-3, with TRBD2 matching over 7 bases. There are 14 residues in the CDR3. Germline CDR1 reads MNHNS; CDR2 reads SASEGT. Trimming removed 5 bases from V and 8 bases from J; junction bases left unmatched: 10. CDR3 sequence reads: CASSSGTGLGTQYF. Written as DNA, the CDR3 is TGTGCCAGCAGTAGCGGGACTGGTCTGGGTACGCAGTATTTT.

This clonotype was detected a few times. V is TRBV27 and J is TRBJ2-7; 10 nucleotides align to TRBD1. The length of the CDR3 is 16 residues. Per germline, CDR1 MNHEY and CDR2 SMNVEV (reference sequence). V was pared by 5 bases and J by 0 bases, with 7 bases of the junction left unmatched. The CDR3 loop reads CASSSPGQGTSYEQYF. The DNA for the CDR3 is TGTGCCAGCAGTAGTCCGGGACAGGGGACCTCCTACGAGCAGTACTTC.

The CDR3 sequence: CSAPGTSPFF. The CDR3 DNA follows: TGCAGTGCACCCGGGACTAGCCCGTTCTTC. The chain combines TRBV20-1 with TRBJ2-1, with TRBD2 identical over 9 bases. V trimming: 6 bases; J trimming: 15 bases; junction bases outside the gene matches: 6. The CDR3 runs to 10 residues. CDR1 DFQATT and CDR2 SNEGSKA come from the germline V gene (reference sequence).

The chain carries TRBV20-1 and TRBJ2-7; 7 nucleotides agree with TRBD2. Trimming at V came to 0 bases and at J to 6 bases, leaving 11 bases not matched to a gene. The germline gives CDR1 DFQATT, CDR2 SNEGSKA (reference sequence). The CDR3 is 15 amino acids. CDR3 sequence (DNA): TGCAGTGCTAGAGACCGAAGGGGACTAACAGGCGAGCAGTACTTC. Protein sequence: CSARDRRGLTGEQYF.

The chain has TRBV5-1 and TRBJ1-2; 11 positions agree with TRBD1. The CDR3 is made up of 14 amino acids. Per the germline V gene, CDR1 is SGHRS and CDR2 is YFSETQ. V lost 2 bases to trimming and J lost 8 bases; unmatched junction nucleotides: 5. CDR3 sequence (DNA): TGCGCCAGCAGCTTCGGACAGGGGGCTGGGGGCTACACCTTC. It encodes CASSFGQGAGGYTF.

Within the sample, this clonotype is medium-sized. This chain uses TRBV20-1 with TRBJ1-5; D unresolved. The CDR3 has 17 amino acids. Between the trimmed V and J ends, which lost 5 bases and 2 bases, there was a span of 22 bases. In germline, CDR1 is DFQATT, CDR2 SNEGSKA (reference sequence). CDR3 in amino acids: CSAQIPPAVAGNQPQHF. As DNA, the CDR3 is TGCAGTGCTCAAATCCCGCCCGCAGTAGCGGGCAATCAGCCCCAGCATTTT.

This chain links TRBV6-1 with TRBJ1-2; 11 bases are a match to TRBD1. Looked up from germline, CDR1 is MNHNS and CDR2 is SASEGT. After removal of 1 base from V and 7 bases from J, the junction contained 11 bases not matched to a gene. The CDR3 totals 17 residues. The CDR3 sequence: CASSEGRGGQGAIGYTF. In nucleotides, the CDR3 is TGTGCCAGCAGTGAAGGTCGGGGCGGACAGGGGGCGATTGGCTACACCTTC.

This rearrangement joins TRBV2 to TRBJ1-1; the D is unclear. The CDR3 extends over 13 amino acids. CDR1 is SNHLY, CDR2 FYNNEI, per germline. Trimming pared 9 bases from V and 3 bases from J, leaving 14 bases between. CDR3 sequence reads: CASRPERDTEAFF. In nucleotides, the CDR3 is TGTGCCAGTCGCCCCGAGAGGGACACTGAAGCTTTCTTT.

This chain joins TRBV7-2 and TRBJ2-5, with TRBD2 matching over 11 bases. The germline gives CDR1 SGHTA, CDR2 FQGNSA. The ends lost 5 bases at V and 5 bases at J; junction bases unmatched: 4. There are 14 residues in the CDR3. CDR3 protein: CASSMGLAEETQYF. The CDR3 nucleotides are TGTGCCAGCAGCATGGGACTAGCGGAGGAGACCCAGTACTTC.

The chain recombines TRBV20-1 with TRBJ2-7; 7 nucleotides line up with TRBD2. The CDR3 totals 15 residues. With V trimmed by 6 bases and J by 7 bases, 18 bases remained unmatched. Germline CDR1 is DFQATT and CDR2 is SNEGSKA (reference sequence). The CDR3 DNA sequence: TGCAGTGCCTCTACCCAGGGCGGGAGTCTGGGGGAGCAGTACTTC. Amino acid sequence: CSASTQGGSLGEQYF.

The V and J genes are TRBV30 and TRBJ1-2; possibly TRBD1 for D (5 bases). CDR1 is GTSNPN, CDR2 SVGIG, per germline (reference sequence). The CDR3 contains 10 residues. The V and J ends lost 7 bases and 5 bases respectively, with 8 bases between them. The CDR3 bases are TGTGCCTATTCAGGGTATGGCTACACCTTC. Encoded protein: CAYSGYGYTF.

V gene TRBV20-1 combines with J gene TRBJ2-1, with 9 bases fitting TRBD2. The trim removed 6 bases at V and 8 bases at J, leaving 20 bases unmatched. Germline V gene data show CDR1 as DFQATT and CDR2 as SNEGSKA (reference sequence). The CDR3 sequence is 17 residues long. CDR3 coding DNA: TGCAGTGCCAACCCCAACGCGGCGGGAGGGCCCCGGCATGAGCAGTTCTTC. Translating gives CSANPNAAGGPRHEQFF.

The V call is TRBV19, the J call TRBJ1-5, with 8 bases lining up with TRBD1. V was clipped by 6 bases and J by 4 bases; unmatched bases: 8. CDR1 is LNHDA and CDR2 is SQIVND in the germline V gene (reference sequence). CDR3 length equals 15 residues. This CDR3 reads CASRGQGAWNQPQHF. The CDR3 region has the DNA TGTGCCAGTAGGGGGCAGGGGGCGTGGAATCAGCCCCAGCATTTT. Supplemented by reference TRBV19 and TRBJ1-5, the full variable domain reads DGGITQSPKYLFRKEGQNVTLSCEQNLNHDAMYWYRQDPGQGLRLIYYSQIVNDFQKGDIAEGYSVSREKKESFPLTVTSAQKNPTAFYLCASRGQGAWNQPQHFGDGTRLSIL.

The chain is built from TRBV6-2 or TRBV6-3 and TRBJ2-3; 10 nucleotides agree with TRBD2. CDR1 and CDR2 (germline): MNHEY, SVGEGT. This CDR3 has 17 residues. After removal of 2 bases from V and 3 bases from J, the junction contained 8 bases not matched to a gene. The CDR3 spells CASSYPLAGLGTDTQYF. The DNA for the CDR3 is TGTGCCAGCAGTTACCCACTAGCGGGGTTGGGTACAGATACGCAGTATTTT.